These T cell receptor beta chains were read from a single sample in a study of blood T cell repertoires in COVID-19. Measured with immunoSEQ multiplex PCR; TCRdb has only the in-frame clones, and not every one. This sample has roughly 230,000 clones, with approximately 83% found just once. Sequencing was performed on peripheral blood. These receptors all come from a human donor in a cohort sampled during active COVID-19. CDR3s include the opening cysteine and the closing phenylalanine or tryptophan. D genes are given only for firm matches.

V	length	J	D	CDR3
TRBV12-3/TRBV12-4	13	TRBJ1-6	TRBD1	CASSLRGPSPLHF
TRBV6-2/TRBV6-3	16	TRBJ2-1	TRBD2	CASSYILAGGPNEQFF
TRBV27	15	TRBJ2-1	-	CASSFTGDSYNEQFF
TRBV28	15	TRBJ1-4	TRBD1	CASSTTDRGREKLFF
TRBV5-1	17	TRBJ1-5	TRBD1	CASSLYPQGEGNQPQHF
TRBV28	11	TRBJ2-1	-	CASNLQGGQFF
TRBV7-7	13	TRBJ1-1	-	CANPGHHNTEAFF
TRBV5-1	15	TRBJ1-1	TRBD1	CASSFAGDSATEAFF
TRBV9	16	TRBJ1-4	TRBD1	CASSVAGQGPNEKLFF
TRBV5-1	13	TRBJ2-3	TRBD1	CASSGQGTDTQYF
TRBV7-3	16	TRBJ2-3	TRBD2	CASSLGPAGGADTQYF
TRBV27	15	TRBJ2-7	TRBD1	CASSRDSRPPYEQYF
TRBV2	14	TRBJ2-6	-	CASSQGSGANVLTF
TRBV11-2	14	TRBJ1-2	-	CASSLVAESYGYTF